One sample yielded the 15 T cell receptor beta chains listed below, sequenced in a study of blood T cell repertoires in COVID-19 (dated by TCRdb to 2018 to 2020). Library construction relied on the immunoSEQ multiplex PCR assay. TCRdb's version of the immuneACCESS table is confined to in-frame rearrangements and falls short of the full clone set. An unresolved V gene accounts for under half of the shortfall where checked; the remainder is of unknown origin. This sample gives under 350,000 clones in total; 65% to 90% of them show up just once. Approximately 4.6% of the sample belongs to the ten largest clones. Sequencing input: PBMCs or T cells enriched from blood (not recorded which). The receptors here all came from a woman aged 40-49 years with acute COVID-19.

This chain joins TRBV4-2 and TRBJ1-1; D perhaps matches TRBD1 (6 bases). The CDR3 sequence is 16 residues long. Per the germline V gene, CDR1 is LGHNA and CDR2 is YNFKEQ. Trimming cost V 0 bases and J 0 bases, with 11 bases left between them. CDR3 in DNA: TGTGCCAGCAGCCAAGATGGGGGCAGTATGAACACTGAAGCTTTCTTT. Protein: CASSQDGGSMNTEAFF.

The V gene is TRBV2, the J gene TRBJ2-5, with TRBD2 matching over 7 bases. CDR3 length equals 15 residues. The V gene's germline CDR1 is SNHLY and CDR2 FYNNEI. V was pared by 4 bases and J by 0 bases, with 5 bases of the junction left unmatched. CDR3 loop: CASSGGRADQETQYF. The CDR3 nucleotides read TGTGCCAGCAGTGGAGGGAGGGCGGACCAAGAGACCCAGTACTTC.

This clone was seen more than once but under ten times. Here the CDR3 DNA reads TGCAGCGTGGGGGAGGGCAATCAGCCCCAGCATTTT. Residues: CSVGEGNQPQHF. The chain joins TRBV29-1 to TRBJ1-5; D is possibly TRBD1 (5 bases). The CDR3 length is 12 residues. Germline V gives CDR1 SQVTM, CDR2 ANQGSEA. V dropped 6 bases and J dropped 2 bases, with 8 bases sitting between them.

This chain uses TRBV5-1 with TRBJ1-3; maybe TRBD1 (5 bases). The CDR3 sequence is 15 residues long. Germline CDR1 reads SGHRS; CDR2 reads YFSETQ. Trimming left V 4 bases short and J 1 base short, with 12 bases between. DNA for the CDR3: TGCGCCAGCAGCCCCGGCGGGGGATCTGGAAACACCATATATTTT. Translating gives CASSPGGGSGNTIYF.

This clone was detected only once. The genes are TRBV7-8 and TRBJ2-7; 7 bases align to TRBD2. Germline CDR1 and CDR2: SGHVS and FQNEAQ. This CDR3 is 16 amino acids long. V shed 6 bases, J shed 2 bases, and the junction held 13 bases outside the gene matches. As DNA, the CDR3 is TGTGCCAGCAGGCGATGGGGTGGCGGGGGTACCTACGAGCAGTACTTC. This encodes CASRRWGGGGTYEQYF.

This chain uses TRBV18 with TRBJ2-7; weak D call: TRBD2 (5 bases). The CDR3 spans 15 residues. From germline, CDR1 is KGHSH and CDR2 LQKENI. Trimming cost V 6 bases and J 2 bases, with 17 bases left between them. The DNA of the CDR3 is TGTGCCAGCTCTCCTGGACTCGGCAACCCCTACGAGCAGTACTTC. It translates to CASSPGLGNPYEQYF. The entire variable domain, with the rest obtained from reference TRBV18 and TRBJ2-7, is as follows: NAGVMQNPRHLVRRRGQEARLRCSPMKGHSHVYWYRQLPEEGLKFMVYLQKENIIDESGMPKERFSAEFPKEGPSILRIQQVVRGDSAAYFCASSPGLGNPYEQYFGPGTRLTVT.

This chain links TRBV19 with TRBJ1-5; D is undetermined. Deletions cut 3 bases from V and 5 bases from J, with 14 bases between. Germline V gene sequence: CDR1 LNHDA, CDR2 SQIVND (reference sequence). The CDR3 sequence is 15 residues long. The CDR3 sequence is CASSMGAGRDQPQHF. The CDR3 region has the DNA TGTGCCAGTAGTATGGGTGCGGGCAGAGATCAGCCCCAGCATTTT.

The chain links TRBV15 to TRBJ2-7; 7 bases match TRBD1. This CDR3 comprises 17 residues. Germline CDR1 reads LNHNV; CDR2 reads YYDKDF (reference sequence). Trimming cost V 4 bases and J 3 bases; bases outside gene matches: 15. CDR3 nucleotide sequence: TGTGCCACCAGCAAGGGCTCGGGGACAGAGGCCAACTACGAGCAGTACTTC. Amino acid sequence: CATSKGSGTEANYEQYF.

The CDR3 sequence is CASSFGVSRGLDTEAFF. The DNA for the CDR3 is TGTGCCAGCAGCTTCGGGGTGTCGAGAGGTTTGGACACTGAAGCTTTCTTT. This rearrangement joins TRBV13 to TRBJ1-1; D is unclear. This CDR3 has 17 amino acids. Trimming took 3 bases from V and 3 from J, leaving 20 bases between them. CDR1 and CDR2 from the germline V gene are PRHDT and FYEKMQ (reference sequence).

The chain is built from TRBV5-6 and TRBJ2-7, with TRBD2 identical over 10 bases. V lost 4 bases to trimming and J lost 6 bases; unmatched junction nucleotides: 7. Germline loops: CDR1 SGHDT, CDR2 YYEEEE. The CDR3 runs 14 residues. CDR3 DNA: TGTGCCAGCAGCGCCGGACTAGCGGCTCCCGAGCAGTACTTC. Translating gives CASSAGLAAPEQYF.

This chain joins TRBV5-1 and TRBJ1-2; D gene unclear. This CDR3 is 16 amino acids long. V was pared by 4 bases and J by 3 bases, with 19 bases between. CDR1 is SGHRS and CDR2 is YFSETQ in the germline V gene. The CDR3 loop reads CASSPAGRREHYGYTF. Here the CDR3 DNA reads TGCGCCAGCAGCCCGGCTGGCCGACGGGAACACTATGGCTACACCTTC.

This chain joins TRBV2 and TRBJ2-5; 15 bases map to TRBD2. V was clipped by 6 bases and J by 2 bases; unmatched bases: 4. The CDR3 loop spans 16 amino acids. CDR1 is SNHLY and CDR2 is FYNNEI in the germline V gene. The CDR3 loop reads CASRGTSGRPQETQYF. The CDR3 DNA sequence: TGTGCCAGCAGGGGGACTAGCGGGAGGCCGCAAGAGACCCAGTACTTC.

There are a few counts of this clone. V and J are TRBV9 and TRBJ2-1, with 8 positions matching TRBD2. The CDR3 is made up of 16 amino acids. Per the germline V gene, CDR1 is SGDLS and CDR2 is YYNGEE. The V segment lost 4 bases and the J segment 2 bases; nucleotides outside the gene matches: 8. This CDR3 reads CASSILRGGTYNEQFF. CDR3 in DNA: TGTGCCAGCAGCATCCTTCGGGGGGGTACCTACAATGAGCAGTTCTTC.

The chain recombines TRBV28 with TRBJ2-6; TRBD1 matches at 10 bases. CDR3 size: 17 residues. Germline CDR1 reads MDHEN; CDR2 reads SYDVKM. J was trimmed by 0 bases and V by 6 bases; bases with no gene match: 5. The CDR3 DNA sequence: TGTGCCAGCAGGGGGGACAGGGGCCCCTCTGGGGCCAACGTCCTGACTTTC. The encoded protein is CASRGDRGPSGANVLTF.

The rearrangement links TRBV11-2 to TRBJ1-1; the match to TRBD1 covers 10 bases. CDR3 size: 16 residues. Germline CDR1 is SGHAT and CDR2 is FQNNGV. The ends lost 3 bases at V and 0 bases at J; junction bases unmatched: 4. CDR3 in DNA: TGTGCCAGCAGCTTTGGACAGGGGGGGATGAACACTGAAGCTTTCTTT. This encodes CASSFGQGGMNTEAFF. Full variable domain (remainder filled in from reference TRBV11-2 and TRBJ1-1): EAGVAQSPRYKIIEKRQSVAFWCNPISGHATLYWYQQILGQGPKLLIQFQNNGVVDDSQLPKDRFSAERLKGVDSTLKIQPAKLEDSAVYLCASSFGQGGMNTEAFFGQGTRLTVV.